The 21 T cell receptor beta chains in this list originate from one sample, sequenced in a study of Graves' ophthalmopathy and Graves' hyperthyroidism. From RNA, the CDR3 regions of TCR beta chains were amplified and sequenced. HTBI primers primed a first-round RT-PCR, and a second-round multiplex PCR followed. One entry per CDR3 protein results from TCRdb running MiXCR on the multiplex PCR reads. This sample yields about 1.1 million distinct CDR3 sequences, of which about 38% are seen a single time; 11% belongs to the top ten. The sample was peripheral blood or thyroid tissue (not recorded which). These TCRs come from an adult man with Graves' hyperthyroidism.

The chain is built from TRBV7-9 and TRBJ1-1; TRBD1 matches 10 bases. Germline V gene data show CDR1 as SEHNR and CDR2 as FQNEAQ (reference sequence). With 5 bases clipped from V and 5 bases from J, the junction kept 8 bases outside the gene matches. This CDR3 is 15 amino acids long. CDR3 DNA sequence: TGTGCCAGCAGCCCAGGGGGACAGGGGAGGACTGAAGCTTTCTTT. Amino acid sequence: CASSPGGQGRTEAFF.

This clonotype was recorded many times. The rearrangement joins TRBV19 to TRBJ1-2; no definite D call. The V gene lost 1 base and the J gene lost 3 bases, with 15 bases spanning the gap. Germline V gives CDR1 LNHDA, CDR2 SQIVND (reference sequence). The CDR3 spans 16 residues. The CDR3 DNA reads TGTGCCAGTAGTATAGCACAGCGCGGATTGTACTATGGCTACACCTTC. Translating it yields CASSIAQRGLYYGYTF. Variable domain in full (rest from reference TRBV19 and TRBJ1-2): DGGITQSPKYLFRKEGQNVTLSCEQNLNHDAMYWYRQDPGQGLRLIYYSQIVNDFQKGDIAEGYSVSREKKESFPLTVTSAQKNPTAFYLCASSIAQRGLYYGYTFGSGTRLTVV.

Ten or more counts support this clonotype. A read error may produce the germline difference seen at one junction end. V usage is TRBV2 and J usage is TRBJ2-7; 9 bases are a match to TRBD1. The CDR3 length is 14 residues. CDR1 and CDR2 (germline): SNHLY, FYNNEI. The CDR3 DNA follows: TGTGCCAGCAGTCGGGACAGGGCCTCCCACGAGCAGTACTTC. Protein product: CASSRDRASHEQYF.

This clonotype was counted many times. This sequence joins TRBV7-9 and TRBJ2-7, with D tentatively TRBD1 (5 bases). Trimming took off 4 bases at V and 1 base at J, with 11 bases between the two ends. Germline values: CDR1 SEHNR, CDR2 FQNEAQ (reference sequence). The length of the CDR3 is 14 residues. In DNA form, the CDR3 reads TGTGCCAGCAGCTCCGACAGCAAGTCCTACGAGCAGTACTTC. It specifies CASSSDSKSYEQYF.

This clonotype showed up many times. The J gene is TRBJ1-6, the V gene TRBV7-9, with D hard to call. Germline V CDR1 and CDR2: SEHNR, FQNEAQ (reference sequence). The CDR3 totals 12 residues. V lost 0 bases and J lost 10, with 4 bases in between. The CDR3 spells CASSLAQSPLHF. CDR3 nucleotide sequence: TGTGCCAGCAGCTTAGCGCAATCACCCCTCCACTTT.

The J gene is TRBJ2-5, the V gene TRBV2, with a possible D match to TRBD1 (6 bases). V was trimmed by 5 bases and J by 5 bases, leaving 24 bases between them. This CDR3 region has 17 residues. Germline CDR1 is SNHLY and CDR2 is FYNNEI. Here the CDR3 DNA reads TGTGCCAGCAGTTCCCAGGGGCGTCAACTGATTTGGGAGACCCAGTACTTC. Protein: CASSSQGRQLIWETQYF.

This chain connects TRBV25-1 to TRBJ2-5, with 10 positions matching TRBD2. Germline CDR1 reads MGHDK; CDR2 reads SYGVNS. V shed 2 bases, J shed 3 bases, and the junction held 6 bases outside the gene matches. The CDR3 consists of 16 residues. CDR3 DNA sequence: TGTGCCAGCAGTGAAAGGGCTAGCGGGGGAGAAGAGACCCAGTACTTC. This sequence encodes CASSERASGGEETQYF.

The V gene is TRBV10-3, the J gene TRBJ2-7; TRBD2 aligns across 8 bases. Trimming cost V 11 bases and J 1 base; bases outside gene matches: 4. The CDR3 totals 12 residues. Germline V gene lookup returns CDR1 ENHRY and CDR2 SYGVKD. The CDR3 bases are TGTGCCGCGACTAGCGATTCCTACGAGCAGTACTTC. Protein product: CAATSDSYEQYF.

The table lists this clonotype with a few counts. The rearrangement links TRBV5-1 to TRBJ1-4, with D hard to call. CDR3 length equals 15 residues. In germline, CDR1 is SGHRS, CDR2 YFSETQ. V gave up 1 base and J gave up 4 bases, with 11 bases separating them. CDR3 nucleotide sequence: TGCGCCAGCAGCTTGAATTGGGGAGGTAATGAAAAACTGTTTTTT. This encodes CASSLNWGGNEKLFF. Using reference TRBV5-1 and TRBJ1-4 for the parts outside the CDR3, the full variable domain is KAGVTQTPRYLIKTRGQQVTLSCSPISGHRSVSWYQQTPGQGLQFLFEYFSETQRNKGNFPGRFSGRQFSNSRSEMNVSTLELGDSALYLCASSLNWGGNEKLFFGSGTQLSVL.

This clonotype was counted ten times or more. This chain joins TRBV5-1 and TRBJ1-2, with D possibly being TRBD1 (5 bases). V was shortened by 1 base and J by 6 bases, with 16 bases between the two germline ends. The CDR3 spans 15 residues. Germline assignment: CDR1 SGHRS and CDR2 YFSETQ. DNA of the CDR3: TGCGCCAGCAGCTTGTATCAGGGTACGGTCGATGGCTACACCTTC. Protein sequence: CASSLYQGTVDGYTF.

For this clonotype: A much larger clone differs by one base, so this may be a read error. V usage is TRBV11-1 and J usage is TRBJ2-2; the D gene is possibly TRBD1 (5 bases). V was trimmed by 4 bases and J by 13 bases, leaving 13 bases between them. CDR3 length: 12 amino acids. Germline V CDR1 and CDR2: SGHAT, FQDESV (reference sequence). CDR3 sequence: CASSSVGDLLFF. CDR3 sequence (DNA): TGTGCCAGCAGCTCAGTAGGGGATCTGCTGTTTTTT.

For the CDR3, the DNA is TGTGCCTGCCAAAGGATACCCGGGAATCAGCCCCAGCATTTT. Protein: CACQRIPGNQPQHF. The gene calls are TRBV6-1 and TRBJ1-5; D unresolved. Germline V gene sequence: CDR1 MNHNS, CDR2 SASEGT. CDR3 length: 14 amino acids. The V and J ends lost 11 bases and 4 bases respectively, with 18 bases between them.

As regards this clonotype: A read error may produce the germline difference seen at one junction end. V gene TRBV29-1 combines with J gene TRBJ2-6; tentatively, D is TRBD2 (5 bases). Germline V gives CDR1 SQVTM, CDR2 ANQGSEA. The CDR3 has 9 amino acids. The CDR3 region has the DNA TGCAGCGTCGCAGTAAACGGGATTTTC. Translating it yields CSVAVNGIF.

The V call is TRBV12-3 or TRBV12-4, the J call TRBJ2-7; D is ambiguous. The length of the CDR3 is 12 residues. V was trimmed by 6 bases and J by 2 bases, leaving 8 bases between them. CDR3 bases: TGTGCCAGCAGAATCGACACCTACGAGCAGTACTTC. It yields the protein CASRIDTYEQYF.

As regards this clonotype: This may come from a read error, since a much larger clone is one base off. The V call is TRBV29-1, the J call TRBJ1-1, with 8 bases that match TRBD1. Germline lookup yields CDR1 SQVTM and CDR2 ANQGSEA. CDR3 size: 16 residues. Losses at the gene ends were 2 bases for V and 4 bases for J; bases not matched to a gene: 12. The CDR3 DNA follows: TGCAGCGTTGAAAGTCCCCGGCAGGGGGCGCGCACTGAAGCTTTCTTT. Translating it yields CSVESPRQGARTEAFF. Complete variable domain (other parts from reference TRBV29-1 and TRBJ1-1): SAVISQKPSRDICQRGTSLTIQCQVDSQVTMMFWYRQQPGQSLTLIATANQGSEATYESGFVIDKFPISRPNLTFSTLTVSNMSPEDSSIYLCSVESPRQGARTEAFFGQGTRLTVV.

Comments on this clonotype: The DNA is omitted, as the CDR3 cannot be located on it reliably, and the CDR3 follows TCRdb's listing. The CDR3 loop is CASSDGSGKEGSCFF. This chain links TRBV25-1 with TRBJ2-2. Germline V gene sequence: CDR1 MGHDK, CDR2 SYGVNS. The CDR3 adds up to 15 amino acids, both ends counted.

With regard to this clonotype: A much more abundant neighbour one base away suggests this may be a read error. The rearrangement uses TRBV5-1 and TRBJ2-2; TRBD2 matches at 7 bases. Germline CDR1 SGHRS, CDR2 YFSETQ. V was clipped by 4 bases and J by 5 bases; unmatched bases: 5. The CDR3 is made up of 14 amino acids. The DNA for the CDR3 is TGCGCCAGCAGCAATCAGGGAGGGACCGGGGAGCTGTTTTTT. This sequence encodes CASSNQGGTGELFF.

This clonotype appeared a few times. The chain couples TRBV19 to TRBJ1-5; TRBD1 is a possible D gene (6 bases). V lost 3 bases to trimming and J lost 6 bases, with 12 bases between them. This CDR3 contains 14 residues. Germline assignment: CDR1 LNHDA and CDR2 SQIVND (reference sequence). The CDR3 DNA reads as TGTGCCAGTAGTATGGGGGCATGGAGTCAGCCCCAGCATTTT. It translates to CASSMGAWSQPQHF.

This sequence joins TRBV11-2 and TRBJ2-7; no clear D. The V end was cut by 0 bases, the J end by 5 bases, with 17 bases between. The CDR3 runs 16 residues. Germline values: CDR1 SGHAT, CDR2 FQNNGV. This CDR3 reads CASSLDGSVIGHEQYF. In DNA, the CDR3 is TGTGCCAGCAGCTTAGACGGGTCAGTGATAGGCCACGAGCAGTACTTC. Full variable domain (remainder filled in from reference TRBV11-2 and TRBJ2-7): EAGVAQSPRYKIIEKRQSVAFWCNPISGHATLYWYQQILGQGPKLLIQFQNNGVVDDSQLPKDRFSAERLKGVDSTLKIQPAKLEDSAVYLCASSLDGSVIGHEQYFGPGTRLTVT.

The J gene is TRBJ1-5, the V gene TRBV15; 10 bases fit TRBD1. The ends lost 5 bases at V and 5 bases at J; junction bases unmatched: 0. CDR1 and CDR2 (germline): LNHNV, YYDKDF (reference sequence). The CDR3 totals 13 residues. The CDR3 loop is CATSGQGDQPQHF. In DNA form, the CDR3 reads TGTGCCACCAGCGGACAGGGGGATCAGCCCCAGCATTTT.

This chain connects TRBV28 to TRBJ1-2; D not resolved. The V and J ends lost 3 bases and 8 bases respectively, with 16 bases between them. CDR3 length: 14 residues. CDR1 is MDHEN and CDR2 is SYDVKM in the germline V gene. DNA of the CDR3: TGTGCCAGCAGTTTCGGGAACGCAGCAGTCGGCTACACCTTC. It specifies CASSFGNAAVGYTF.